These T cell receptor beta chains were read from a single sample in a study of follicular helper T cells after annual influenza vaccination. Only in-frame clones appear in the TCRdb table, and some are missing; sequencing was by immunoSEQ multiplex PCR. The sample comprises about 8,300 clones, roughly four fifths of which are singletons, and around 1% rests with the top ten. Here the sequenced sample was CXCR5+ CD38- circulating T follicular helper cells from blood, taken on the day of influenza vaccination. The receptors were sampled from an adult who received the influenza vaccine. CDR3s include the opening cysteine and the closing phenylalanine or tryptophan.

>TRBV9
CASSPAPTDTQYF
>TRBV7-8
CASSLYQGSTGELFF
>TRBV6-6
CASSLDRRSSGELFF
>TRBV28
CASSLVPGQETQYF
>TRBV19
CATLRTGTGSYNEQFF
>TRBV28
CASSFAGNTIYF
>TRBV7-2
CASSLGRTSGGYNEQFF
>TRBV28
CASRLQGDREYGYTF
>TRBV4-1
CASSPGGTVVEQYF
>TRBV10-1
CASSDTSGGNDEQFF
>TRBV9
CASSVQGAVGELFF
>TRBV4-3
CASSQDLTGNTEAFF
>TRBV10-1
CASSESRQGHGYTF
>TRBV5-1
CASSIDNNSPLHF
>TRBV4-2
CASSREDGFGSPLHF
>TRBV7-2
CASSKQGYEQYF
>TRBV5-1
CASSVTVGGEAFF
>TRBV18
CASSPQGLAQETQYF
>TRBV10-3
CAISENLGKGDGEKLFF
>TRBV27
CASSLSSARGRSPLHF
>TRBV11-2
CASSLAMNNEQFF
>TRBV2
CASSERDRRQYF
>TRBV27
CASSLRLQETQYF
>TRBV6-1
CASSVQGGGNQPQHF
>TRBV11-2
CASNERDPGGWNTEAFF
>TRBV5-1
CASSFTGGDEQFF
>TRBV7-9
CASSLRGSPSGGTDTQYF
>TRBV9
CASSAGGTGPYSYGYTF
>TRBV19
CAELVHGQHTGELFF
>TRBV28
CASSLEGGQGAQETQYF
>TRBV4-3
CASSQRGTGELFF
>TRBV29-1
CSVHDRTGPPFF
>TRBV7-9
CASSLIEPVQETQYF
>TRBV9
CASSPQGGEQYF
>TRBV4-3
CASSQETGEVNGYTF
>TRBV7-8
CASSMGTGGNTIYF
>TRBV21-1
CASSPSTSQETQYF
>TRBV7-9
CASSLDGSYEQYF
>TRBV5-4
CASSLVSGRAKETQYF
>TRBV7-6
CASSLSADQPQHF
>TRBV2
CASCLEIYNEQFF
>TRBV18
CASSPKGGRTDTQYF
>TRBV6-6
CASSYDAGTDTQYF
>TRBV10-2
CASRTGTGGYNEQFF
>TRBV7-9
CASSTQYSGGAQETQYF
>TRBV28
CASSFGAGGQDTQYF
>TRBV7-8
CASSLETAYNEQFF
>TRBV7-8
CASSLVSTNTEAFF
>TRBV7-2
CASSLAPGMGFNYGYTF
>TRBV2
CASSAESSSYEQYF
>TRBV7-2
CASSLVAQRGGSSTDTQYF